Below, 15 T cell receptor beta chains from the same sample are listed, as sequenced in a study of T cells after yellow fever vaccination. TCRdb fed the 5' RACE reads into MiXCR, producing one record per CDR3 protein. This sample has some 300,000 distinct CDR3 sequences, with 3% to 4.5% found just once. The source was PBMCs, collected on the day of the yellow fever booster vaccination. The receptors originated from a man aged 18 to 29 who received the YFV17D yellow fever vaccine.

This clonotype was found many times. J is TRBJ1-1 and V is TRBV6-5, with TRBD1 as a possible D gene (6 bases). V lost 6 bases, J lost 4 bases, and 12 bases lay in between. The germline V gene encodes CDR1 MNHEY and CDR2 SVGAGI. The CDR3 runs to 13 residues. CDR3 coding DNA: TGTGCCAGCAGAAAGGGGGGGAGCACTGAAGCTTTCTTT. This sequence encodes CASRKGGSTEAFF.

This clonotype was counted ten times or more. V is TRBV7-2 and J is TRBJ1-2; 9 positions agree with TRBD1. The CDR3 runs to 16 residues. The V and J ends lost 5 bases and 3 bases, in that order; junction bases with no gene match: 10. Germline lookup yields CDR1 SGHTA and CDR2 FQGNSA. CDR3 region: CASSPGTGLVHYGYTF. The CDR3, as DNA: TGTGCCAGCAGCCCCGGGACAGGGCTGGTTCACTATGGCTACACCTTC.

The chain carries TRBV24-1 and TRBJ1-2, with D hard to call. Trimming took 6 bases from V and 5 from J, leaving 15 bases between them. This CDR3 has 14 residues. The V gene's germline CDR1 is KGHDR and CDR2 SFDVKD. The CDR3 reads CATSPGSSVYGYTF. The CDR3 bases are TGTGCCACCAGTCCCGGAAGTTCGGTATATGGCTACACCTTC.

This clonotype was observed a few times. V usage is TRBV12-3 or TRBV12-4 and J usage is TRBJ2-7; either TRBD1 or TRBD2 may supply D (5 bases each). V was shortened by 5 bases and J by 2 bases, with 13 bases between the two germline ends. The CDR3 is made up of 14 amino acids. CDR3 region: CASSPRTGPYEQYF. The CDR3 nucleotides are TGTGCCAGCAGTCCCCGGACGGGACCCTACGAGCAGTACTTC.

This clonotype occurred many times. The CDR3 DNA reads TGTGCCAGCGCTACGTATAGCGGTCCGGGGGTTCCAGATACGCAGTATTTT. Translated, it gives CASATYSGPGVPDTQYF. The chain is built from TRBV12-3 or TRBV12-4 and TRBJ2-3; weak D call: TRBD2 (6 bases). With 8 bases removed from V and 4 bases from J, the gap between germline ends came to 25 bases. The CDR3 is 17 residues long.

The sample holds a few counts of this clonotype. The V and J genes are TRBV12-3 or TRBV12-4 and TRBJ2-2; 15 bases map to TRBD2. CDR3 length: 18 residues. J lost 4 bases, V lost 3 bases, and 6 bases had no gene match. CDR3 in DNA: TGTGCCAGCAGTTTCGGGACTAGCGGGGGGTATCCCACCGGGGAGCTGTTTTTT. As protein: CASSFGTSGGYPTGELFF.

In this sample, this clonotype turned up many times. The J gene is TRBJ1-2, the V gene TRBV5-6; 8 bases map to TRBD1. V lost 4 bases, J lost 1 base, and 6 bases stayed unmatched. The CDR3 covers 15 residues. Germline V gene data show CDR1 as SGHDT and CDR2 as YYEEEE. The CDR3 is CASSTRTGYNYGYTF. The CDR3 DNA follows: TGTGCCAGCAGCACCCGGACAGGGTATAACTATGGCTACACCTTC.

This clonotype was found many times. This chain connects TRBV7-2 to TRBJ2-5; unclear D gene. CDR1 and CDR2 from the germline V gene are SGHTA and FQGNSA. This CDR3 has 12 amino acids. V lost 8 bases to trimming and J lost 2 bases, with 9 bases between them. The CDR3, as DNA: TGTGCCAGCGGAGACCCACAAGAGACCCAGTACTTC. It specifies CASGDPQETQYF.

This clonotype occurred many times. J is TRBJ2-6 and V is TRBV5-6; perhaps TRBD2 as D (6 bases). In germline, CDR1 is SGHDT, CDR2 YYEEEE. There are 15 residues in the CDR3. Trimming shortened V by 4 bases and J by 0 bases, and 8 bases separated the two germline ends. CDR3 nucleotide sequence: TGTGCCAGCAGCACCGGGAGCTCTGGGGCCAACGTCCTGACTTTC. Its translation is CASSTGSSGANVLTF.

This clonotype was recorded many times. The V gene is TRBV7-9, the J gene TRBJ1-1; D unresolved. The CDR3 runs 16 residues. The V and J ends lost 0 bases and 1 base respectively, with 12 bases between them. The germline V gene has CDR1 SEHNR and CDR2 FQNEAQ (reference sequence). Here the CDR3 reads CASSLARAIRNTEAFF. CDR3 coding DNA: TGTGCCAGCAGCTTAGCCCGGGCCATTCGGAACACTGAAGCTTTCTTT. Looking up the rest from reference TRBV7-9 and TRBJ1-1 gives the full variable domain: DTGVSQNPRHKITKRGQNVTFRCDPISEHNRLYWYRQTLGQGPEFLTYFQNEAQLEKSRLLSDRFSAERPKGSFSTLEIQRTEQGDSAMYLCASSLARAIRNTEAFFGQGTRLTVV.

This clonotype came up a few times. This chain connects TRBV5-4 to TRBJ2-5; D remains ambiguous. The germline V and J ends were trimmed by 3 bases and 1 base, with 13 bases remaining between them. This CDR3 has 15 residues. Germline V gives CDR1 SGHNT, CDR2 YYREEE (reference sequence). CDR3 amino acids: CASSYRRSIQETQYF. The DNA of the CDR3 is TGTGCCAGCAGCTACCGGCGGAGCATCCAAGAGACCCAGTACTTC.

This clonotype has a count of ten or more. This chain uses TRBV7-2 with TRBJ2-1, with 8 bases identical to TRBD2. V was clipped by 0 bases and J by 0 bases; unmatched bases: 7. Looked up from germline, CDR1 is SGHTA and CDR2 is FQGNSA. The CDR3 has 18 amino acids. In DNA, the CDR3 is TGTGCCAGCAGCTTAGCGGGGCCTAGCGGGCCCTCCTACAATGAGCAGTTCTTC. This sequence encodes CASSLAGPSGPSYNEQFF.

V usage is TRBV11-2 and J usage is TRBJ2-3; 8 nucleotides agree with TRBD1. From germline, CDR1 is SGHAT and CDR2 FQNNGV. This CDR3 is built from 16 residues. Losses at the gene ends were 5 bases for V and 0 bases for J; bases not matched to a gene: 7. The CDR3, as DNA: TGTGCCAGCAGCGGGACAGGAGCTCCTAGCACAGATACGCAGTATTTT. As protein: CASSGTGAPSTDTQYF.

This clonotype was counted only a few times. This chain's CDR3 is CASSLMAGTGGNTEAFF. CDR3 DNA: TGTGCCAGCAGTTTAATGGCTGGGACAGGGGGGAACACTGAAGCTTTCTTT. The V call is TRBV12-3 or TRBV12-4, the J call TRBJ1-1; 11 bases are a match to TRBD1. This CDR3 spans 17 amino acids. V was clipped by 2 bases and J by 1 base; unmatched bases: 6.

This clonotype was picked up many times. The V gene is TRBV5-5, the J gene TRBJ2-3, with unresolved D. The CDR3 consists of 14 residues. Germline V CDR1 and CDR2: SGHKS, YYEKEE (reference sequence). The V and J ends lost 2 bases and 1 base respectively, with 8 bases between them. CDR3 in amino acids: CASSLIAGTDTQYF. CDR3 in DNA: TGTGCCAGCAGCTTAATCGCCGGCACAGATACGCAGTATTTT.